This TCR beta chain derives from a study of T cell responses to AZD1222 COVID-19 vaccine. Study-level points and caveats: Donors were mostly white British, more females; clonal diversity possibly underestimated. Reportedly, nearly half the spike-specific TCRs target unmutated variant regions. Only five to seven AZD1222 recipients tested seropositive at baseline. Repertoires were obtained only post-peak T cell response.

CDR1 is GTSNPN, CDR2 SVGIG, per germline (reference sequence). V dropped 0 bases and J dropped 1 base, with 6 bases sitting between them. The CDR3 is 13 amino acids. Clones were sequenced by immunoSEQ multiplex PCR, and TCRdb holds only the in-frame ones, with some missing. The sample includes about 150,000 clones, about 92% of them seen just once. In regard to this clone: Its antigen is currently unknown.

The sample consisted of peripheral blood, taken on day 0 of AZD1222 vaccination. The chain couples TRBV30 to TRBJ2-5; no reliable D call. The clonotype was recovered from an adult in good health. The CDR3 loop reads CAWSVVFQETQYF. The CDR3 nucleotides are TGTGCCTGGAGTGTAGTGTTCCAAGAGACCCAGTACTTC.